These 21 T cell receptor beta chains share one sample of origin, sequenced in a study of T cells in Graves' hyperthyroidism and ophthalmopathy. RNA transcripts gave rise to amplified TCR beta CDR3 regions. HTBI primers were employed in a first-round RT-PCR of the TCR CDR3. Each CDR3 protein is one row after TCRdb ran MiXCR on the multiplex PCR reads. The sample yields about 300,000 distinct CDR3 sequences, roughly 15% seen once. The sequenced sample was blood. Receptor source: a man aged 30 to 39 with Graves' hyperthyroidism.

This chain joins TRBV11-1 and TRBJ2-1; D is possibly TRBD2 (5 bases). The V end lost 4 bases, the J end lost 9 bases, and 13 bases lay between the germline ends. Germline CDR1 and CDR2: SGHAT and FQDESV (reference sequence). CDR3 size: 13 residues. In DNA, the CDR3 is TGTGCCAGCAGCTCGAGGACTGTATCTGAGCAGTTCTTC. Its translation: CASSSRTVSEQFF.

The V and J genes are TRBV24-1 and TRBJ2-1; no clear D gene. The ends were cut back, 8 bases at V and 8 bases at J, with 18 bases in the middle. Germline V gene data show CDR1 as KGHDR and CDR2 as SFDVKD. The CDR3 has 14 amino acids. The CDR3 DNA sequence: TGTGCCACCACCCCCAATTCGTGGTCTTATGAGCAGTTCTTC. Its translation is CATTPNSWSYEQFF.

Ten or more counts support this clonotype. The chain combines TRBV3-1 with TRBJ1-2, with 7 bases that match TRBD1. V was clipped by 3 bases and J by 8 bases; unmatched bases: 12. CDR1 is LGHDT, CDR2 YNNKEL, per germline (reference sequence). CDR3 length: 15 residues. CDR3 nucleotides: TGTGCCAGCAGCCACGCCAGGGACAGTTCGGAGGGCTACACCTTC. Amino acid sequence: CASSHARDSSEGYTF. Full variable domain (missing parts from reference TRBV3-1 and TRBJ1-2): DTAVSQTPKYLVTQMGNDKSIKCEQNLGHDTMYWYKQDSKKFLKIMFSYNNKELIINETVPNRFSPKSPDKAHLNLHINSLELGDSAVYFCASSHARDSSEGYTFGSGTRLTVV.

This clonotype has only a few counts. V and J are TRBV29-1 and TRBJ2-2; TRBD1 agrees at 8 bases. V gave up 6 bases and J gave up 4 bases; unmatched junction bases: 7. This CDR3 is built from 14 residues. Looked up from germline, CDR1 is SQVTM and CDR2 is ANQGSEA. CDR3 in amino acids: CSVGNRGSTGELFF. CDR3 coding DNA: TGCAGCGTGGGGAACAGGGGGTCCACCGGGGAGCTGTTTTTT.

This clonotype came up many times. The chain uses TRBV7-9 and TRBJ1-1, with a weak D call TRBD1 (5 bases). CDR3 length equals 13 residues. CDR1 and CDR2 (germline): SEHNR, FQNEAQ (reference sequence). V was trimmed by 1 base and J by 6 bases, leaving 9 bases between them. In DNA, the CDR3 is TGTGCCAGCAGCTTAGTCCGGGGCGCTGAAGCTTTCTTT. It specifies CASSLVRGAEAFF.

The sample holds many counts of this clonotype. In DNA, the CDR3 is TGCAGTGCTAGAGACGGGAATGCCTACGAGCAGTACTTC. Residues: CSARDGNAYEQYF. The chain uses TRBV20-1 and TRBJ2-7; TRBD2 is a possible D gene (5 bases). The CDR3 length is 13 residues. CDR1 and CDR2 from the germline V gene are DFQATT and SNEGSKA (reference sequence). The V and J ends lost 0 bases and 2 bases respectively, with 8 bases between them.

CDR3 in DNA: TGTGCCACCAGTGATCCCGGGACAGGGGGACACCGCAATGAGCAGTTCTTC. This sequence encodes CATSDPGTGGHRNEQFF. V gene TRBV24-1 combines with J gene TRBJ2-1; TRBD1 agrees at 11 bases. CDR3 length: 17 amino acids. With V trimmed by 3 bases and J by 6 bases, 9 bases remained unmatched. Germline CDR1 reads KGHDR; CDR2 reads SFDVKD.

There are a few counts of this clonotype. V is TRBV4-1 and J is TRBJ2-1; weak D call: TRBD2 (6 bases). Between the trimmed V and J ends, which lost 0 bases and 5 bases, there was a span of 20 bases. The CDR3 extends over 18 amino acids. Germline V gives CDR1 MGHRA, CDR2 YSYEKL. The chain's CDR3 is CASSQERGWSFLNNEQFF. The CDR3 DNA is TGCGCCAGCAGCCAAGAGCGGGGTTGGAGCTTCCTTAACAATGAGCAGTTCTTC.

The sample holds a few counts of this clonotype. J is TRBJ2-5 and V is TRBV19; no definite D call. CDR3 size: 13 residues. The V end lost 6 bases, the J end lost 1 base, and 9 bases lay between the germline ends. Germline CDR1 reads LNHDA; CDR2 reads SQIVND (reference sequence). CDR3 region: CASRRKVQETQYF. The CDR3 nucleotides read TGTGCCAGTAGACGTAAGGTCCAAGAGACCCAGTACTTC.

This clonotype showed up many times. The chain links TRBV7-6 to TRBJ2-3; 10 nucleotides line up with TRBD1. Losses at the gene ends were 4 bases for V and 4 bases for J; bases not matched to a gene: 17. This CDR3 is 19 amino acids long. Germline-derived CDR1 and CDR2 are SGHVS and FNYEAQ. CDR3 bases: TGTGCCAGCAGCTCGGGACAGGGGAGCGGGAGAGAAGTGTCAGATACGCAGTATTTT. Its protein is CASSSGQGSGREVSDTQYF. Based on the CDR3 plus reference TRBV7-6 and TRBJ2-3, the full variable domain is GAGVSQSPRYKVTKRGQDVALRCDPISGHVSLYWYRQALGQGPEFLTYFNYEAQQDKSGLPNDRFSAERPEGSISTLTIQRTEQRDSAMYRCASSSGQGSGREVSDTQYFGPGTRLTVL.

This clonotype was seen more than once but under ten times. The V and J genes are TRBV20-1 and TRBJ2-5, with 8 bases aligning to TRBD2. The CDR3 covers 14 residues. Per the germline V gene, CDR1 is DFQATT and CDR2 is SNEGSKA (reference sequence). With V trimmed by 1 base and J by 3 bases, 4 bases remained unmatched. The CDR3 nucleotides read TGCAGTGCTAGAGTTTACGGGGGGGAAGAGACCCAGTACTTC. Its protein product is CSARVYGGEETQYF.

This chain's CDR3 is CASSFQGHVDEQFF. Here the CDR3 DNA reads TGTGCCAGCAGCTTCCAGGGCCATGTGGATGAGCAGTTCTTC. The rearrangement joins TRBV7-9 to TRBJ2-1; perhaps TRBD1 as D (5 bases). Per the germline V gene, CDR1 is SEHNR and CDR2 is FQNEAQ (reference sequence). The CDR3 contains 14 residues. V was cut by 3 bases and J by 8 bases, with 14 bases left in between.

This clonotype showed up many times. The DNA of the CDR3 is TGCAGTGCTAGAGTCGGGTCTAGCACAGATACGCAGTATTTT. Protein: CSARVGSSTDTQYF. This rearrangement joins TRBV20-1 to TRBJ2-3; D remains unclear. Germline V lookup: CDR1 DFQATT, CDR2 SNEGSKA (reference sequence). The CDR3 length is 14 residues. Trimming pared 1 base from V and 0 bases from J, leaving 8 bases between.

This clonotype appeared many times. This chain uses TRBV28 with TRBJ1-5, with 7 bases aligning to TRBD1. CDR3 length: 16 amino acids. V dropped 4 bases and J dropped 7; count of bases not matched to a gene: 13. Germline CDR1 MDHEN, CDR2 SYDVKM. This CDR3 is CASSSHYKGGRQPQHF. CDR3 nucleotides: TGTGCCAGCAGTTCCCACTATAAAGGGGGCAGGCAGCCCCAGCATTTT.

This clonotype was detected only a few times. The chain joins TRBV7-9 to TRBJ2-2, with D uncertain. Germline V gene lookup returns CDR1 SEHNR and CDR2 FQNEAQ (reference sequence). Trimming stripped 5 bases from V and 3 bases from J, with 13 bases between. CDR3 length: 15 amino acids. The CDR3 loop is CASSVIVRDTGELFF. The CDR3 DNA sequence: TGTGCCAGCAGCGTGATCGTACGGGACACCGGGGAGCTGTTTTTT.

Comments on this clonotype: An end of the junction differs from the germline gene, which may be a read error. This chain connects TRBV24-1 to TRBJ2-1; 12 bases line up with TRBD1. Per germline, CDR1 KGHDR and CDR2 SFDVKD. The CDR3 has 24 amino acids. CDR3 DNA: TGTACCACCAGTGATTTCAAACTCCGGGACAGGGGGCTTCAAAAAGTAGTCGACTACAATGAGCAGTTCTTC. As protein: CTTSDFKLRDRGLQKVVDYNEQFF.

The chain has TRBV9 and TRBJ2-6; D is perhaps TRBD2 (5 bases). The V gene lost 0 bases and the J gene lost 4 bases, with 11 bases spanning the gap. This CDR3 is 16 amino acids long. CDR1 and CDR2 from the germline V gene are SGDLS and YYNGEE. CDR3 bases: TGTGCCAGCAGCGTAGGAGGGCTCGGGGGGGCCAACGTCCTGACTTTC. It specifies CASSVGGLGGANVLTF.

The chain recombines TRBV4-1 with TRBJ1-5, with D unclear. CDR3 length: 15 residues. With 4 bases removed from V and 0 bases from J, the gap between germline ends came to 10 bases. The V gene's germline CDR1 is MGHRA and CDR2 YSYEKL. For the CDR3, the DNA is TGCGCCAGCAGCCTGAGAGCGAATAGCAATCAGCCCCAGCATTTT. It translates to CASSLRANSNQPQHF.

The rearrangement joins TRBV29-1 to TRBJ2-6; D is ambiguous. The CDR3 is 15 amino acids. Germline V gene sequence: CDR1 SQVTM, CDR2 ANQGSEA. Between the trimmed V and J ends, which lost 4 bases and 3 bases, there was a span of 13 bases. DNA for the CDR3: TGCAGCGTTGCGGGTGGTGCATATGGGGCCAACGTCCTGACTTTC. Translation: CSVAGGAYGANVLTF.

The chain uses TRBV7-9 and TRBJ2-3; D remains ambiguous. In germline, CDR1 is SEHNR, CDR2 FQNEAQ (reference sequence). Deletions cut 8 bases from V and 6 bases from J, with 18 bases between. There are 14 residues in the CDR3. CDR3 DNA: TGTGCCAGCGGTAAAGATAGCTTCTTCGATACGCAGTATTTT. This encodes CASGKDSFFDTQYF.

The chain joins TRBV3-1 to TRBJ2-2, with 9 bases identical to TRBD1. Per the germline V gene, CDR1 is LGHDT and CDR2 is YNNKEL (reference sequence). The CDR3 is 15 residues long. After removal of 4 bases from V and 4 bases from J, the junction contained 4 bases not matched to a gene. CDR3 amino acids: CASSRPGQGTGELFF. The CDR3 coding sequence is TGTGCCAGCAGCCGACCGGGACAGGGCACCGGGGAGCTGTTTTTT.